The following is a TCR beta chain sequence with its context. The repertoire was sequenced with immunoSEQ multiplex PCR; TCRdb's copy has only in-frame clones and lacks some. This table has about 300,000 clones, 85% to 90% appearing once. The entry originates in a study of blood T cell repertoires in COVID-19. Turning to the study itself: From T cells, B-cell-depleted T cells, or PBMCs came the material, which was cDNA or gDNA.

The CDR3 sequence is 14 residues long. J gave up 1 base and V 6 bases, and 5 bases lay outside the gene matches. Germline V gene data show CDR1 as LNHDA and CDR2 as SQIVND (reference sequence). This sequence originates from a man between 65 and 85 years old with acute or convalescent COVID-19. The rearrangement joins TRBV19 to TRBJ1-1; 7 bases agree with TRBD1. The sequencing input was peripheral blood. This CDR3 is CASRTTGSNTEAFF. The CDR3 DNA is TGTGCCAGTAGAACGACAGGGTCGAACACTGAAGCTTTCTTT.